A single sample is the source of the 28 T cell receptor beta chains below, sequenced in a study of cytomegalovirus exposure and HLA in healthy donors. Researchers ran the PCR with 60 Vbeta and 13 Jbeta primers. Measured with immunoSEQ multiplex PCR; TCRdb has only the in-frame clones, and not every one. The data show 150,000 to 200,000 clones, more than 75% seen once. The specimen sequenced was PBMCs. Every receptor here comes from a woman in her forties in good health and CMV-seronegative.

The rearrangement joins TRBV28 to TRBJ2-2; 7 bases line up with TRBD2. V gave up 3 bases and J gave up 0 bases; unmatched junction bases: 1. Germline V lookup: CDR1 MDHEN, CDR2 SYDVKM. CDR3 length: 15 residues. CDR3 DNA: TGTGCCAGCAGTTTGGGAGGGACGAACACCGGGGAGCTGTTTTTT. The encoded protein is CASSLGGTNTGELFF.

This clone is a singleton in its sample. The chain has TRBV5-4 and TRBJ1-1; 9 nucleotides line up with TRBD1. The V gene's germline CDR1 is SGHNT and CDR2 YYREEE (reference sequence). The V and J ends lost 3 bases and 7 bases, in that order; junction bases with no gene match: 4. The CDR3 is 13 amino acids. The CDR3 loop is CASSYTGGIEAFF. The DNA for the CDR3 is TGTGCCAGCAGCTACACAGGGGGCATTGAAGCTTTCTTT.

This rearrangement joins TRBV4-1 to TRBJ2-7; TRBD2 agrees at 9 bases. With V trimmed by 4 bases and J by 0 bases, 7 bases remained unmatched. Germline CDR1 is MGHRA and CDR2 is YSYEKL. This CDR3 is 16 amino acids long. CDR3 sequence reads: CASSRRTSDSSYEQYF. The CDR3 DNA reads TGCGCCAGCAGCCGCAGGACTAGCGACAGCTCCTACGAGCAGTACTTC.

This chain uses TRBV4-2 with TRBJ1-6; D may be TRBD1 (5 bases). The V end was cut by 0 bases, the J end by 10 bases, with 16 bases between. Germline CDR1 is LGHNA and CDR2 is YNFKEQ. The CDR3 length is 16 residues. As DNA, the CDR3 is TGTGCCAGCAGCCAAGATCGGGGGACTTCGGGGTCACCCCTCCACTTT. It encodes CASSQDRGTSGSPLHF.

V is TRBV2 and J is TRBJ2-7, with D possibly TRBD1 on 6 matching bases. Germline loops: CDR1 SNHLY, CDR2 FYNNEI. The CDR3 contains 12 residues. The V and J ends lost 3 bases and 4 bases respectively, with 7 bases between them. The CDR3 nucleotides read TGTGCCAGCAGTGATCAGGGGTACGAGCAGTACTTC. Residues: CASSDQGYEQYF.

The rearrangement uses TRBV7-2 and TRBJ1-5; possible D gene TRBD1, 6 bases. Trimming took off 5 bases at V and 1 base at J, with 9 bases between the two ends. Per the germline V gene, CDR1 is SGHTA and CDR2 is FQGNSA. The CDR3 sequence is 14 residues long. In DNA, the CDR3 is TGTGCCAGCAGCGCTCAGGGGAGCAATCAGCCCCAGCATTTT. This translates into CASSAQGSNQPQHF. Combining the CDR3 with reference TRBV7-2 and TRBJ1-5 gives the whole variable domain GAGVSQSPSNKVTEKGKDVELRCDPISGHTALYWYRQSLGQGLEFLIYFQGNSAPDKSGLPSDRFSAERTGGSVSTLTIQRTQQEDSAVYLCASSAQGSNQPQHFGDGTRLSIL.

The rearrangement joins TRBV21-1 to TRBJ1-5; the listed D gene, TRBD1, was not tested against the DNA. TRBV21-1 constitutes a pseudogene. There are 14 residues in the CDR3. The CDR3 region is CASIRTGLNQPQHF. The DNA for the CDR3 is TGTGCCAGCATTCGGACAGGCCTTAATCAGCCCCAGCATTTT.

On this clone: One end of the junction varies from germline; a read error may be responsible. The rearrangement links TRBV4-3 to TRBJ2-6, with D perhaps TRBD1 (5 bases). CDR1 and CDR2 from the germline V gene are LGHNA and YSLEER. CDR3 length: 16 residues. The CDR3 is CASSQVQGSGANGLTF. CDR3 sequence (DNA): TGCGCCAGCAGCCAAGTTCAGGGCTCTGGGGCCAACGGCCTGACTTTC.

Concerning this clone: Germline is not matched at one junction end, which may reflect a read error. V gene TRBV7-7 combines with J gene TRBJ2-3; 13 bases match TRBD2. The V gene's germline CDR1 is SSHAT and CDR2 FNYEAQ (reference sequence). The CDR3 spans 17 residues. For the CDR3, the DNA is TGTGCTAGCAGCTTACTCCCTAGGACTAGCGGGGGTGGTACGCAGTATTTT. It encodes CASSLLPRTSGGGTQYF.

This clone has only a few counts. The chain employs TRBV27 and TRBJ2-3; TRBD2 aligns across 7 bases. This CDR3 is built from 15 residues. Germline V gene sequence: CDR1 MNHEY, CDR2 SMNVEV (reference sequence). Trimming cost V 10 bases and J 6 bases; bases outside gene matches: 16. The CDR3 DNA is TGTGCCACCGGATCGGCGGGAGACGTCACGGATACGCAGTATTTT. Its protein product is CATGSAGDVTDTQYF.

The J gene is TRBJ2-7, the V gene TRBV7-5; the table gives TRBD1 as D, unverified against the DNA. TRBV7-5 is classified as a pseudogene. The CDR3 sequence is 14 residues long. Written as DNA, the CDR3 is TGTGCCACTCGTCCACCCCAGTCCCCCTACGAGCAGTACTTC. Translating it yields CATRPPQSPYEQYF.

The table lists this clone with a few counts. The V gene is TRBV5-4, the J gene TRBJ2-2; 10 bases match TRBD2. The CDR3 extends over 15 amino acids. Germline-derived CDR1 and CDR2 are SGHNT and YYREEE (reference sequence). J gave up 4 bases and V 8 bases, and 8 bases lay outside the gene matches. This CDR3 is CASRTSGGVTGELFF. In DNA form, the CDR3 reads TGTGCCAGTAGGACGAGCGGGGGGGTCACCGGGGAGCTGTTTTTT.

The rearrangement links TRBV19 to TRBJ1-4; 7 bases match TRBD1. With V trimmed by 10 bases and J by 3 bases, 5 bases remained unmatched. The CDR3 sequence is 13 residues long. Germline V gene lookup returns CDR1 LNHDA and CDR2 SQIVND (reference sequence). This chain's CDR3 is CATTGSANEKLFF. CDR3 coding DNA: TGTGCCACGACAGGGTCGGCTAATGAAAAACTGTTTTTT.

V and J are TRBV5-5 and TRBJ1-4; D is ambiguous. V shed 3 bases and J shed 7 bases, with 16 bases lying between them. CDR3 size: 15 residues. Germline-derived CDR1 and CDR2 are SGHKS and YYEKEE (reference sequence). CDR3 nucleotide sequence: TGTGCCAGCAGCTCCCAGAGCGGGTTGGGTGAAAAACTGTTTTTT. It encodes CASSSQSGLGEKLFF.

The chain links TRBV30 to TRBJ1-6; D possibly corresponds to TRBD1 (6 bases). The CDR3 spans 15 residues. Deletions cut 7 bases from V and 3 bases from J, with 16 bases between. CDR1 and CDR2 from the germline V gene are GTSNPN and SVGIG (reference sequence). The CDR3 spells CASEIRGIYNSPLHF. As DNA, the CDR3 is TGTGCCTCGGAGATCAGGGGAATCTATAATTCACCCCTCCACTTT.

V usage is TRBV2 and J usage is TRBJ2-3, with D perhaps matching TRBD2 (6 bases). Trimming shortened V by 9 bases and J by 2 bases, and 21 bases separated the two germline ends. This CDR3 region has 16 residues. Germline loops: CDR1 SNHLY, CDR2 FYNNEI. CDR3 DNA: TGTGCCAGGGCCGCGGGGACCCCGCGTAACACAGATACGCAGTATTTT. Protein product: CARAAGTPRNTDTQYF.

CDR3 in amino acids: CASSPMGAGGDEQYF. CDR3 coding DNA: TGTGCCAGCAGCCCGATGGGGGCAGGGGGCGACGAGCAGTACTTC. The rearrangement links TRBV7-7 to TRBJ2-7; 8 bases are a match to TRBD1. The germline gives CDR1 SSHAT, CDR2 FNYEAQ (reference sequence). The J segment lost 5 bases and the V segment lost 5 bases, leaving 11 bases of the junction unmatched. This CDR3 is 15 amino acids long. Looking up the rest from reference TRBV7-7 and TRBJ2-7 gives the full variable domain: GAGVSQSPRYKVTKRGQDVTLRCDPISSHATLYWYQQALGQGPEFLTYFNYEAQPDKSGLPSDRFSAERPEGSISTLTIQRTEQRDSAMYRCASSPMGAGGDEQYFGPGTRLTVT.

This chain links TRBV4-3 with TRBJ1-1; D perhaps matches TRBD1 (5 bases). The V and J ends lost 0 bases and 5 bases respectively, with 22 bases between them. CDR1 is LGHNA and CDR2 is YSLEER in the germline V gene. This CDR3 has 18 amino acids. The CDR3: CASSQDVLTVREGTEAFF. The CDR3 DNA follows: TGCGCCAGCAGCCAAGATGTCCTGACAGTTCGGGAGGGGACTGAAGCTTTCTTT.

The chain couples TRBV6-1 to TRBJ1-3; 10 positions agree with TRBD1. The V segment lost 7 bases and the J segment 1 base; nucleotides outside the gene matches: 4. CDR1 and CDR2 from the germline V gene are MNHNS and SASEGT. The CDR3 runs to 15 residues. Here the CDR3 reads CASTWDRGSGNTIYF. CDR3 nucleotides: TGTGCCAGCACCTGGGACAGGGGTTCTGGAAACACCATATATTTT.

The CDR3 nucleotides read TGTGCCAGCAGCTTGTCAAACAGGGGGGTGGACAGTCAGTACTTC. This encodes CASSLSNRGVDSQYF. V usage is TRBV5-4 and J usage is TRBJ2-4; 8 bases fit TRBD1. Germline trimming cut 1 base from V and 12 bases from J; bases unmatched to any gene: 12. From germline, CDR1 is SGHNT and CDR2 YYREEE (reference sequence). The CDR3 totals 15 residues.

The J gene is TRBJ2-7, the V gene TRBV25-1, with 7 bases aligning to TRBD1. With V trimmed by 3 bases and J by 2 bases, 4 bases remained unmatched. This CDR3 spans 14 amino acids. The germline CDR1 and CDR2 sequences are MGHDK and SYGVNS. The CDR3 sequence: CASSDTGDTYEQYF. CDR3 in DNA: TGTGCCAGCAGTGATACAGGGGACACCTACGAGCAGTACTTC.

The chain employs TRBV5-4 and TRBJ2-1; 7 nucleotides agree with TRBD2. Trimming took 0 bases from V and 8 from J; bases not matched to a gene: 11. Germline CDR1 SGHNT, CDR2 YYREEE (reference sequence). This CDR3 contains 16 residues. CDR3 sequence (DNA): TGTGCCAGCAGCTTGGCCTTCGCGGGAGTGGGCGATGAGCAGTTCTTC. It codes for CASSLAFAGVGDEQFF.

The chain employs TRBV6-5 and TRBJ1-3; no reliable D call. The CDR3 consists of 13 residues. The V gene's germline CDR1 is MNHEY and CDR2 SVGAGI. The V and J ends lost 4 bases and 0 bases respectively, with 4 bases between them. The CDR3 loop is CASSLASGNTIYF. CDR3 bases: TGTGCCAGCAGTTTAGCCTCTGGAAACACCATATATTTT.

The DNA of the CDR3 is TGCGCCAGCAGCCAAGAGGGACGGAAGGGACAATCCTACAATGAGCAGTTCTTC. Its translation is CASSQEGRKGQSYNEQFF. V and J are TRBV4-3 and TRBJ2-1; a weak D match, TRBD1 (6 bases). CDR3 length: 18 residues. The ends were cut back, 0 bases at V and 1 base at J, with 16 bases in the middle. Germline-derived CDR1 and CDR2 are LGHNA and YSLEER.

This clone appeared once. The chain recombines TRBV4-3 with TRBJ2-7; 7 bases are shared with TRBD1. The CDR3 extends over 14 amino acids. Trimming cost V 3 bases and J 3 bases; bases outside gene matches: 5. Looked up from germline, CDR1 is LGHNA and CDR2 is YSLEER. The CDR3 DNA is TGCGCCAGCAGCCAGGGGACAGAGATCTACGAGCAGTACTTC. Protein product: CASSQGTEIYEQYF.

The chain carries TRBV5-5 and TRBJ2-3; 8 bases are a match to TRBD2. The germline V gene encodes CDR1 SGHKS and CDR2 YYEKEE (reference sequence). V lost 6 bases to trimming and J lost 2 bases; unmatched junction nucleotides: 8. The CDR3 loop spans 15 amino acids. For the CDR3, the DNA is TGTGCCAGCACGGAGCGGGGGAGTTCCACAGATACGCAGTATTTT. This codes for CASTERGSSTDTQYF.

V gene TRBV7-3 combines with J gene TRBJ2-6; D uncertain. The germline V gene encodes CDR1 SGHTA and CDR2 FQGTGA. The length of the CDR3 is 16 residues. V was shortened by 5 bases and J by 1 base, with 12 bases between the two germline ends. CDR3 nucleotides: TGTGCCAGCAGCCCACTCGTCACGTCTGGGGCCAACGTCCTGACTTTC. This gives the protein CASSPLVTSGANVLTF.

This sequence joins TRBV9 and TRBJ1-3, with unresolved D. Looked up from germline, CDR1 is SGDLS and CDR2 is YYNGEE. CDR3 length: 15 residues. Trimming cost V 0 bases and J 8 bases, with 15 bases left between them. The CDR3 DNA reads as TGTGCCAGCAGCGTAGGGAGCTACCCCCGGGACACCATATATTTT. Translating gives CASSVGSYPRDTIYF.